This T cell receptor (beta chain) was obtained from a study of identifying expanded T cells in peripheral blood. TCRdb's copy holds only in-frame clones and misses some; the assay was immunoSEQ multiplex PCR. The sample holds around 60,000 clones; over 80% are singletons and the top ten take 15% to 20%. This CDR3 has 15 amino acids. Trimming left V 4 bases short and J 4 bases short, with 15 bases between. Germline V gene sequence: CDR1 SGHNT, CDR2 YENEEA. The chain has TRBV11-3 and TRBJ2-3, with a possible D match to TRBD1 (6 bases). The sample comprised blood. This receptor was obtained from a person between 18 and 75 years old in good health. CDR3 coding DNA: TGTGCCAGCAGCTCGAACAACAGGGTCCCAGATACGCAGTATTTT. Translation gives CASSSNNRVPDTQYF.